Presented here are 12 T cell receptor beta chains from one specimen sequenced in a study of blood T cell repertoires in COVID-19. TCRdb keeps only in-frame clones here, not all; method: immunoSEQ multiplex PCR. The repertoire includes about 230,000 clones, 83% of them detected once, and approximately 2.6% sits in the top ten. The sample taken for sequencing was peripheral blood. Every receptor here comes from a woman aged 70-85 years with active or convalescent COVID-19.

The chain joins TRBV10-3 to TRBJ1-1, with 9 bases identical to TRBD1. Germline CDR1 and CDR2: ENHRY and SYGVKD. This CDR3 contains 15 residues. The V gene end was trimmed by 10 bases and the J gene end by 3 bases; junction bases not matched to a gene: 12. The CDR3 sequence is CATLQGAGGHTEAFF. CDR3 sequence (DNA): TGTGCCACACTACAGGGGGCCGGGGGGCACACTGAAGCTTTCTTT.

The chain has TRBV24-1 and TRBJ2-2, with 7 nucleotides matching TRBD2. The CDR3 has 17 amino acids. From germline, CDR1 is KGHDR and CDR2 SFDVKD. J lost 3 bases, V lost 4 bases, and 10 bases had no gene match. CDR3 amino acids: CATSDPGPGGDTGELFF. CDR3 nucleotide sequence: TGTGCCACCAGTGACCCGGGTCCGGGAGGCGACACCGGGGAGCTGTTTTTT.

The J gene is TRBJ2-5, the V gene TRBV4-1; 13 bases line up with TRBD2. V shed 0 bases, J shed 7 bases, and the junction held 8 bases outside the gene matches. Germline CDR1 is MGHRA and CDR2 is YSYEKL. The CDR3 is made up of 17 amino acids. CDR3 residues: CASSQEFGTSGVWTQYF. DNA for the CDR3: TGCGCCAGCAGCCAAGAGTTTGGGACTAGCGGGGTGTGGACCCAGTACTTC.

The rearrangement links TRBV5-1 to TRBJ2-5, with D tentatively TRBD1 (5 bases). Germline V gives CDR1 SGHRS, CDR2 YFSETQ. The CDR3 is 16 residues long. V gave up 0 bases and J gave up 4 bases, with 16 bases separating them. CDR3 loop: CASSLGQLGSGETQYF. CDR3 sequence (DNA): TGCGCCAGCAGCTTGGGACAGTTGGGCTCCGGAGAGACCCAGTACTTC.

CDR3 region: CASSSPGVYEQYF. In DNA, the CDR3 is TGCGCCAGCAGCTCGCCAGGGGTCTACGAGCAGTACTTC. The rearrangement uses TRBV5-1 and TRBJ2-7; TRBD1 might be the D (6 bases). The CDR3 is 13 amino acids. CDR1 SGHRS and CDR2 YFSETQ come from the germline V gene. V lost 3 bases and J 3 bases, leaving 10 bases between the germline ends.

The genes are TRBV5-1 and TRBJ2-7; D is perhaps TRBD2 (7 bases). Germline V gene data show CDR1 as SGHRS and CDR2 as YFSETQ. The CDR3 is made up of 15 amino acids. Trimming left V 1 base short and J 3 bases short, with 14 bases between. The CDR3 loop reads CASSLNGGLNYEQYF. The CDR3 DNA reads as TGCGCCAGCAGCTTGAACGGGGGGCTCAACTACGAGCAGTACTTC.

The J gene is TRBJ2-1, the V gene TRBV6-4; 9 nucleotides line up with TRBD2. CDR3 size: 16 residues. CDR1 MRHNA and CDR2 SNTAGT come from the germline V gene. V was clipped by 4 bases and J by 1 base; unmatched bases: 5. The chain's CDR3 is CASSALAGASYNEQFF. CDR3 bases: TGTGCCAGCAGTGCCTTAGCGGGAGCGTCCTACAATGAGCAGTTCTTC.

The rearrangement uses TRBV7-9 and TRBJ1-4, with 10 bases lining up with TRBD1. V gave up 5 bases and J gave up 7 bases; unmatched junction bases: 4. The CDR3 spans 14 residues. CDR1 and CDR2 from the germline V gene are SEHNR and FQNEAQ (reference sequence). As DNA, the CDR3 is TGTGCCAGCAGCCGGACAGGGGGTGGTGAAAAACTGTTTTTT. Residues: CASSRTGGGEKLFF.

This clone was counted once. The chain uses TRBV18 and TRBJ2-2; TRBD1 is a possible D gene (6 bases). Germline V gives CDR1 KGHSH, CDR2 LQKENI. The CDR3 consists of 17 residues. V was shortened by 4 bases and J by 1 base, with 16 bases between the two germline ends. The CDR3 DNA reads TGTGCCAGCTCACTGGAAAGTGTGACAGGGAACACCGGGGAGCTGTTTTTT. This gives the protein CASSLESVTGNTGELFF.

The CDR3 DNA reads TGTGCCAGCAGCTTGTTGAGGACTAGAGATCTCTACGAGCAGTACTTC. Amino acid sequence: CASSLLRTRDLYEQYF. The V and J genes are TRBV5-4 and TRBJ2-7, with TRBD2 matching over 7 bases. V gave up 1 base and J gave up 3 bases; unmatched junction bases: 10. The CDR3 loop spans 16 amino acids. Germline values: CDR1 SGHNT, CDR2 YYREEE (reference sequence).

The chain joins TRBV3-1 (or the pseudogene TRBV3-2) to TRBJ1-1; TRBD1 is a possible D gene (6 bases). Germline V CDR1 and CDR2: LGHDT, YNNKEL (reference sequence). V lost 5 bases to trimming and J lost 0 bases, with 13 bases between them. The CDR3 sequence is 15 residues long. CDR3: CASSKADSMNTEAFF. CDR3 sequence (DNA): TGTGCCAGCAGCAAAGCGGACAGCATGAACACTGAAGCTTTCTTT.

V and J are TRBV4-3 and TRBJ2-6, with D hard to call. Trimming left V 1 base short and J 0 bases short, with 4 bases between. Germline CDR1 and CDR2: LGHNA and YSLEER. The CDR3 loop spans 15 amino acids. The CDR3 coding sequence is TGCGCCAGCAGCCAAGCTCTCTCTGGGGCCAACGTCCTGACTTTC. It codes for CASSQALSGANVLTF.